This T cell receptor beta chain was identified in a study of Graves' ophthalmopathy and Graves' hyperthyroidism. The CDR3 extends over 16 amino acids. The V end was cut by 1 base, the J end by 10 bases, with 17 bases between. Germline-derived CDR1 and CDR2 are LGHNA and YSLEER. This clonotype was observed a handful of times. What it binds is unknown. Study-wide results and caveats: A model of 13 signatures distinguished ophthalmopathy from stable hyperthyroidism at around 91% sensitivity and 65% to 84% specificity.

Amplification of the TCR beta CDR3 regions used RNA transcripts (as template). Second-round multiplex PCR came after first-round RT-PCR with HTBI primers. TCRdb itself ran the multiplex PCR reads through MiXCR, one entry per CDR3 protein. The table lists over a million distinct CDR3 sequences, about two fifths of them singletons. The rearrangement uses TRBV4-3 and TRBJ1-6, with TRBD1 as a possible D gene (5 bases). This clonotype originated in an adult man with Graves' hyperthyroidism. The sample taken for sequencing was peripheral blood or thyroid tissue (not recorded which). The chain's CDR3 is CASSQALGTGTSPLHF. CDR3 nucleotide sequence: TGCGCCAGCAGCCAAGCTTTGGGTACAGGAACCTCACCCCTCCACTTT.